This T cell receptor beta chain came from a study of T cells after yellow fever vaccination. Study in general: Researchers used SMART-Seq v4 Ultra Low Input to prepare fractions that had low cell numbers. Study conclusions and caveats: Post-booster samples contained most primary-vaccination clones (about 96% CD4, around 88% CD8). The bulk population could contribute abundant contaminating clonotypes to FACS-sorted repertoires.

UMIs were added to TCR cDNA along with a universal primer site when it was made by 5'RACE template switching. TCRdb analysed the 5' RACE reads with MiXCR anew, one entry per CDR3 protein. The sample lists roughly 150,000 distinct CDR3 sequences, more than 6% occurring once. Trimming removed 5 bases from V and 5 bases from J; junction bases left unmatched: 4. The CDR3 totals 13 residues. Germline loops: CDR1 SGHVS, CDR2 FNYEAQ. This clonotype was observed a few times. As yet, its antigen is unknown. The chain couples TRBV7-6 to TRBJ2-5, with TRBD2 matching 8 bases. This clonotype was obtained from a young man who received the YFV17D yellow fever vaccine. The sample here was CD4+ T cells sorted from PBMCs, taken 5 days after the yellow fever booster vaccination. CDR3 sequence reads: CASSRGGWETQYF. The CDR3 nucleotides are TGTGCCAGCAGCCGGGGGGGGTGGGAGACCCAGTACTTC.